The present entry profiles one T cell receptor (beta chain) with its context. Its specificity is unknown. 60 Vbeta and 13 Jbeta primers were used in PCR. Clones were read by immunoSEQ multiplex PCR, and TCRdb kept only the in-frame ones, dropping some. The sample contains under 200,000 clones, roughly 80% of which appear only once. The data belong to a study of cytomegalovirus exposure and HLA in healthy donors. Healthy bone marrow donors formed the donor group. The CDR3 has 15 residues. General study points: Researchers catalogued 160 or so TCR beta chains as cytomegalovirus-associated. Among immune exposure information, only CMV serostatus was available.

Input material: PBMCs. V is TRBV21-1 and J is TRBJ2-7; TRBD1, the table's D call, lacks a check against the DNA. TRBV21-1 is designated a pseudogene. The clonotype was recovered from a woman in her late teens or twenties in good health and CMV-seronegative. In nucleotides, the CDR3 is TGTGCCAGCAGCAGTCTTAAGGGGAACCCCACCGAGCAGTACTTC. Encoded protein: CASSSLKGNPTEQYF.